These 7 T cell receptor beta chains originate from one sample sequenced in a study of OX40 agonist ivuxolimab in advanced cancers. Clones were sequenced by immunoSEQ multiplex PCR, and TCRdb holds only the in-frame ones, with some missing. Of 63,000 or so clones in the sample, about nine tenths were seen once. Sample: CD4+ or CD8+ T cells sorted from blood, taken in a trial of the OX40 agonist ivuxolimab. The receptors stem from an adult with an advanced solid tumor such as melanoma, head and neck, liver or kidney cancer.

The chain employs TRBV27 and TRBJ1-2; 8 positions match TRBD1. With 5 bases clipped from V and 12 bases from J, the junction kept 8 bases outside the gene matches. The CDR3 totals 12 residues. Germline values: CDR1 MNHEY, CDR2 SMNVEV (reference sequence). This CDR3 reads CASSPRTGPHTF. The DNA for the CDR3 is TGTGCCAGCAGTCCACGGACAGGGCCCCACACCTTC.

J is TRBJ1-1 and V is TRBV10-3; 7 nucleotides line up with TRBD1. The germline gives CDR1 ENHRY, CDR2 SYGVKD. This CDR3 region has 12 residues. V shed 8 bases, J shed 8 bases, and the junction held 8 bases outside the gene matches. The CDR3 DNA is TGTGCCATCCGGGACAGTAAGCTAGAAGCTTTCTTT. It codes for CAIRDSKLEAFF.

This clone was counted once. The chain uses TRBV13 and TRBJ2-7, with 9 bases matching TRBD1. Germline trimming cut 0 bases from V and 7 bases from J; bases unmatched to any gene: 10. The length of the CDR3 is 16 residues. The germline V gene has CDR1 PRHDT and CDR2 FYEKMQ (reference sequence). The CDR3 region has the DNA TGTGCCAGCAGCTTAGGGACAGGGGGATACGGGTTGGAGCAGTACTTC. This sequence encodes CASSLGTGGYGLEQYF.

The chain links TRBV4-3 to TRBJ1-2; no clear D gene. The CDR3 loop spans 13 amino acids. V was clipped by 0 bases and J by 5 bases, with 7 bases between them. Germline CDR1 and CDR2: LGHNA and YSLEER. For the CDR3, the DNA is TGCGCCAGCAGCCAAGAACCCGGGTATGGCTACACCTTC. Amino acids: CASSQEPGYGYTF.

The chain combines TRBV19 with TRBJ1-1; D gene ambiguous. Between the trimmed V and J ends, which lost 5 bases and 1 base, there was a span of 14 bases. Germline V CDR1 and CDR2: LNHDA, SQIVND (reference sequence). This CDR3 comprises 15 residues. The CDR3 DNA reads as TGTGCCAGTAGTTTCGTTCGGCTGGGGAACACTGAAGCTTTCTTT. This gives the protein CASSFVRLGNTEAFF.

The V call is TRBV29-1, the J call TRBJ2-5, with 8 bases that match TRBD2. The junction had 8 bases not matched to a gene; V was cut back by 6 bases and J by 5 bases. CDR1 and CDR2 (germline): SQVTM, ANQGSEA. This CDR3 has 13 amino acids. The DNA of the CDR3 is TGCAGCGTAACAGCGGGAGTTGGTGAGACCCAGTACTTC. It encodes CSVTAGVGETQYF.

The CDR3 here is CASSLRMTYEQYF. The CDR3 nucleotides read TGTGCCAGCAGTTTAAGGATGACGTACGAGCAGTACTTC. This chain uses TRBV27 with TRBJ2-7; D gene uncertain. The germline CDR1 and CDR2 sequences are MNHEY and SMNVEV (reference sequence). The CDR3 is 13 residues long. V was clipped by 2 bases and J by 4 bases, with 9 bases between them.